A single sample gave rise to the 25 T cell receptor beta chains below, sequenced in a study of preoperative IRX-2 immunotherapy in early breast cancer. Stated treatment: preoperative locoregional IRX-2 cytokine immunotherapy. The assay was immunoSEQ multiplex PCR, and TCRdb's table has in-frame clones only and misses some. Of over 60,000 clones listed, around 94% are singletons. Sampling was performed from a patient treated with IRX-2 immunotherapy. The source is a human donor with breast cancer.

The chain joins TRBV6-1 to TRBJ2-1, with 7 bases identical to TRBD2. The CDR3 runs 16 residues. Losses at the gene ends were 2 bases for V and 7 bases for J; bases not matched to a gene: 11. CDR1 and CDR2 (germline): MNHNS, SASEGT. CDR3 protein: CASSEYGVGGGNEQFF. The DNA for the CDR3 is TGTGCCAGCAGTGAATACGGGGTGGGCGGGGGTAATGAGCAGTTCTTC.

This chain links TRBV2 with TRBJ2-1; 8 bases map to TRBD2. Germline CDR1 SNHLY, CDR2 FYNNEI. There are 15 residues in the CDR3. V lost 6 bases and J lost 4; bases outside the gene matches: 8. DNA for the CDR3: TGTGCCAGCAGCGGTTTAGCGGGAATTTACAATGAGCAGTTCTTC. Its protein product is CASSGLAGIYNEQFF.

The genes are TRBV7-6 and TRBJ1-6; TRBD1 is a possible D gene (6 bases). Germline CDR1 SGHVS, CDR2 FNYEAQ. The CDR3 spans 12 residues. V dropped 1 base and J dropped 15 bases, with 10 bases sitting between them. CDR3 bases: TGTGCCAGCAGCTTAGGGACAGAGAACCTCCACTTT. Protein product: CASSLGTENLHF. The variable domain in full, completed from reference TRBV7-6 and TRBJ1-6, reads GAGVSQSPRYKVTKRGQDVALRCDPISGHVSLYWYRQALGQGPEFLTYFNYEAQQDKSGLPNDRFSAERPEGSISTLTIQRTEQRDSAMYRCASSLGTENLHFGNGTRLTVT.

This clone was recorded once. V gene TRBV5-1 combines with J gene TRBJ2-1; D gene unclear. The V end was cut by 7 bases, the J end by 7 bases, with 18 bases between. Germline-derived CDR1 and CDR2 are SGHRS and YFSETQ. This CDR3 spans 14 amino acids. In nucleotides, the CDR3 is TGCGCCAGCTCCCTTGGTAGTCTTGGTAATGAGCAGTTCTTC. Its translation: CASSLGSLGNEQFF.

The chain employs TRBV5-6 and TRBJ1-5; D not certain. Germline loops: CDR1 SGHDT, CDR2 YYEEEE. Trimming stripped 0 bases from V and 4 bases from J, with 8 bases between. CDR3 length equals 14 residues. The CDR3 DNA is TGTGCCAGCAGCTTGGTGGGAGGGAATCAGCCCCAGCATTTT. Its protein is CASSLVGGNQPQHF.

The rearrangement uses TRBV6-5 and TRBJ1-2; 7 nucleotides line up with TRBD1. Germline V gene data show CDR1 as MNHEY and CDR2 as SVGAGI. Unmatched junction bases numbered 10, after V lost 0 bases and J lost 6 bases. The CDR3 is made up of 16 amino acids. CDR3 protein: CASSYSTGQPADGYTF. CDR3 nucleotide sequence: TGTGCCAGCAGTTACTCAACGGGACAGCCGGCCGATGGCTACACCTTC.

The CDR3 nucleotides are TGCGCCAGCAGTTCGGGGACAACGCTCACAGATACGCAGTATTTT. The encoded protein is CASSSGTTLTDTQYF. The chain links TRBV4-3 to TRBJ2-3; tentative D call: TRBD1 (6 bases). Between the trimmed V and J ends, which lost 6 bases and 2 bases, there was a span of 15 bases. Germline CDR1 and CDR2: LGHNA and YSLEER. This CDR3 region has 15 residues.

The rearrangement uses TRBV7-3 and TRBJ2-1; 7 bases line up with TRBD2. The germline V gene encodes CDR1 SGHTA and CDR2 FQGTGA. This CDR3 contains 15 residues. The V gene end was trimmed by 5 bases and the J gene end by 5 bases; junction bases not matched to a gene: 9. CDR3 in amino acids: CASSPAGGSDNEQFF. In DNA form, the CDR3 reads TGTGCCAGCAGCCCGGCGGGCGGGAGCGACAATGAGCAGTTCTTC.

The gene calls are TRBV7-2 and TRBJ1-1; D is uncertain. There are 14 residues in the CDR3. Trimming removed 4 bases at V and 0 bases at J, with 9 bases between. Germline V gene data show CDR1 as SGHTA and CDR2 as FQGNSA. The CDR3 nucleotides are TGTGCCAGCAGCTCGCAAGTAATGAACACTGAAGCTTTCTTT. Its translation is CASSSQVMNTEAFF.

The CDR3 nucleotides are TGTGCCAGCAGTGAAGCGTCGGGGGCCGCCCGAGACTACGAGCAGTACTTC. Translation: CASSEASGAARDYEQYF. This chain joins TRBV6-1 and TRBJ2-7; possibly TRBD1 or TRBD2 for D (6 bases each). This CDR3 spans 17 amino acids. Trimming took off 0 bases at V and 3 bases at J, with 18 bases between the two ends. The germline gives CDR1 MNHNS, CDR2 SASEGT.

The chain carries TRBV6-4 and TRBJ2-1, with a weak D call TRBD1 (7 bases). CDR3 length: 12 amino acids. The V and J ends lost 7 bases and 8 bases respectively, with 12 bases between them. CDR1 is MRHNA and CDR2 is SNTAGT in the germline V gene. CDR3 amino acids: CASIGRGDEQFF. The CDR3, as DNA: TGTGCCAGCATCGGCAGGGGGGATGAGCAGTTCTTC.

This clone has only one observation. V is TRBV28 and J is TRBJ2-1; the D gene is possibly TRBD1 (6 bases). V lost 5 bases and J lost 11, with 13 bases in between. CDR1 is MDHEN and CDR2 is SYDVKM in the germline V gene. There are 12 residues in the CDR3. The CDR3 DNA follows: TGTGCCAGCAGTCCACGTAGGGGGAAGCAGTTCTTC. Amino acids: CASSPRRGKQFF.

In DNA, the CDR3 is TGCACCAGCAGCCACCGAGGACAGGGGGCCGCGGAATCGTCGACCCAGTACTTC. It is translated as CTSSHRGQGAAESSTQYF. The chain carries TRBV1 and TRBJ2-5; no check of the table's D call, TRBD1, against the DNA was made. TRBV1 is a pseudogene locus. There are 18 residues in the CDR3.

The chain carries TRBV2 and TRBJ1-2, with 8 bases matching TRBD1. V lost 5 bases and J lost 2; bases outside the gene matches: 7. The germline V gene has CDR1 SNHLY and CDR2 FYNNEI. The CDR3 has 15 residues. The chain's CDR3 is CASSQRPGGNYGYTF. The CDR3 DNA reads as TGTGCCAGCAGTCAACGGCCAGGGGGCAACTATGGCTACACCTTC.

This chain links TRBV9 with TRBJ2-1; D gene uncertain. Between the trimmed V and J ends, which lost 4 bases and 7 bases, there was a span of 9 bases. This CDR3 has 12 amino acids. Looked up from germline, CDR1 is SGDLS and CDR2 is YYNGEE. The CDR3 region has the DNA TGTGCCAGCAGCTTGCGGTGGAATGAGCAGTTCTTC. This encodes CASSLRWNEQFF.

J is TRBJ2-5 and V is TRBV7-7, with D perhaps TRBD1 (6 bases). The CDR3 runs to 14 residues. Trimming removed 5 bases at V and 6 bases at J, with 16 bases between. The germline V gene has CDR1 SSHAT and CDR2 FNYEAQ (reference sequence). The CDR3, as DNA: TGTGCCAGCAGCGACAGGAGTAGTTCGCAGACCCAGTACTTC. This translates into CASSDRSSSQTQYF.

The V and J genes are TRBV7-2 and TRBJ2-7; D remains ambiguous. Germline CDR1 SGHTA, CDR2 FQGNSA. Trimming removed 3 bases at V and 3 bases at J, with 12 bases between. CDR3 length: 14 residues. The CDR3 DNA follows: TGTGCCAGCAGCTTCGGTCTAGGTATCTACGAGCAGTACTTC. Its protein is CASSFGLGIYEQYF.

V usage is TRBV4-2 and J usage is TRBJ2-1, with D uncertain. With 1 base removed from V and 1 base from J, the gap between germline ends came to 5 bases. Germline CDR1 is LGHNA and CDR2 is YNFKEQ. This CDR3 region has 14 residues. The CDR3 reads CASSQVQSYNEQFF. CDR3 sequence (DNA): TGTGCCAGCAGCCAAGTTCAGTCCTACAATGAGCAGTTCTTC.

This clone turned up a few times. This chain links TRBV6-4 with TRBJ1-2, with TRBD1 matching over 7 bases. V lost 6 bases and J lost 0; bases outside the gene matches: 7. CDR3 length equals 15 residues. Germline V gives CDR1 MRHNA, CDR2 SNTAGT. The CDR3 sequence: CASSGTEIPNYGYTF. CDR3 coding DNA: TGTGCCAGCAGCGGGACAGAGATCCCTAACTATGGCTACACCTTC.

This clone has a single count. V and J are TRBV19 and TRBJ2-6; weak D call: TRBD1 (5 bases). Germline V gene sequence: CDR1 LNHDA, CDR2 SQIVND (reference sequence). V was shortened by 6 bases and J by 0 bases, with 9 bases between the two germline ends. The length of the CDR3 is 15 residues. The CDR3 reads CASSITGSGANVLTF. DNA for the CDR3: TGTGCCAGTAGCATTACAGGCTCTGGGGCCAACGTCCTGACTTTC.

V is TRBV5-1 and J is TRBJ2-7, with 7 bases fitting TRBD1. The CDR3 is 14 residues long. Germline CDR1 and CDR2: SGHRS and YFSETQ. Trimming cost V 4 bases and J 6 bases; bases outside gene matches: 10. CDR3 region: CASSAQGVGLEQYF. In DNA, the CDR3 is TGCGCCAGCAGCGCCCAGGGGGTTGGACTCGAGCAGTACTTC. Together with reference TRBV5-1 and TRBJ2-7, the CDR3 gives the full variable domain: KAGVTQTPRYLIKTRGQQVTLSCSPISGHRSVSWYQQTPGQGLQFLFEYFSETQRNKGNFPGRFSGRQFSNSRSEMNVSTLELGDSALYLCASSAQGVGLEQYFGPGTRLTVT.

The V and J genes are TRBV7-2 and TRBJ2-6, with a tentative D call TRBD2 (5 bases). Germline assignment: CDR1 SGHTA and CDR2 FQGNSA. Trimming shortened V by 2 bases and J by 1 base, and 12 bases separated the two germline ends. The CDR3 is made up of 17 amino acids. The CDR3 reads CASSLRTLGSGANVLTF. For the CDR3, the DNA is TGTGCCAGCAGCTTAAGGACTCTTGGTTCTGGGGCCAACGTCCTGACTTTC.

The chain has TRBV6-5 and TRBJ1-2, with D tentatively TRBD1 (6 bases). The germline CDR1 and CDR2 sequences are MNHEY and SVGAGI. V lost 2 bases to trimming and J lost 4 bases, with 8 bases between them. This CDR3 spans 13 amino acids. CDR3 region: CASSYGGSYGYTF. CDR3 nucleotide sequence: TGTGCCAGCAGTTACGGGGGCTCCTATGGCTACACCTTC.

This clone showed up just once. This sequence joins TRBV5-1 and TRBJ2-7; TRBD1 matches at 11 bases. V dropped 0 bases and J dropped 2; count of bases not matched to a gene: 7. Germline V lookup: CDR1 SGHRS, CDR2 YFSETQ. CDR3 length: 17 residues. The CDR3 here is CASSLAVGTGGTYEQYF. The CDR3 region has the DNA TGCGCCAGCAGCTTGGCCGTCGGGACAGGGGGGACCTACGAGCAGTACTTC.

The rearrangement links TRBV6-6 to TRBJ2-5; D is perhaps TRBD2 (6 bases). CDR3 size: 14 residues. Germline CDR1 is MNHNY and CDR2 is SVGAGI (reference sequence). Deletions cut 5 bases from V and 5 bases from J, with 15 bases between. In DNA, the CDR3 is TGTGCCAGCAGTCGCACGGAGGGGAGGGAGACCCAGTACTTC. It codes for CASSRTEGRETQYF.